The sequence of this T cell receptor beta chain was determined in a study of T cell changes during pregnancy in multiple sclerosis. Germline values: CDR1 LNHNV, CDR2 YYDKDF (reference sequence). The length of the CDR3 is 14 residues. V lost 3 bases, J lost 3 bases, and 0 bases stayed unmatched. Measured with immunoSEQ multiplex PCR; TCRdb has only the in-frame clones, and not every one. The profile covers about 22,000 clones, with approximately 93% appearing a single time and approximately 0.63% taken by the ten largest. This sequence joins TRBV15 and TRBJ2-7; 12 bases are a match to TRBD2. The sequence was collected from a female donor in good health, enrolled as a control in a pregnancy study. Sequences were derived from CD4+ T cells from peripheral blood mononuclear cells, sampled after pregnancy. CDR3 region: CATSRTSGGYEQYF. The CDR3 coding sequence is TGTGCCACCAGCAGGACTAGCGGGGGCTACGAGCAGTACTTC.